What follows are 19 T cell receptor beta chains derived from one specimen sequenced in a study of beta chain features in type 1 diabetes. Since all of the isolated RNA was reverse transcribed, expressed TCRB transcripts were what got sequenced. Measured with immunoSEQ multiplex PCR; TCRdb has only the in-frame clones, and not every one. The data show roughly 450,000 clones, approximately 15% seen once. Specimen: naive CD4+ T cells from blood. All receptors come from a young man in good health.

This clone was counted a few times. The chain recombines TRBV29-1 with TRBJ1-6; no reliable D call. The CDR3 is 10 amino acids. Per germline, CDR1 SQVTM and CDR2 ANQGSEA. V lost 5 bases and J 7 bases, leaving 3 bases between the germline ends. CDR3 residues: CSVKNSPLHF. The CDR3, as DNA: TGCAGCGTTAAGAATTCACCCCTCCACTTT.

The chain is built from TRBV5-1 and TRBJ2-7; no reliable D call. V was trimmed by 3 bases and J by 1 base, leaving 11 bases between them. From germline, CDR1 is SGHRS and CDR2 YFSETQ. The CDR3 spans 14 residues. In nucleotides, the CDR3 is TGCGCCAGCAGCTACCCTGACCGTTCCTACGAGCAGTACTTC. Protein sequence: CASSYPDRSYEQYF.

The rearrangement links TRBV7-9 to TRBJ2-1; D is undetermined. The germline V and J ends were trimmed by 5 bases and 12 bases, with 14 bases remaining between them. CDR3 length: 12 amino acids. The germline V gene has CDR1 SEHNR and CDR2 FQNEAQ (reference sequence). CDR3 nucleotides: TGTGCCAGCAGCCCCGAACAACCGGGGCAGTTCTTC. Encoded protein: CASSPEQPGQFF.

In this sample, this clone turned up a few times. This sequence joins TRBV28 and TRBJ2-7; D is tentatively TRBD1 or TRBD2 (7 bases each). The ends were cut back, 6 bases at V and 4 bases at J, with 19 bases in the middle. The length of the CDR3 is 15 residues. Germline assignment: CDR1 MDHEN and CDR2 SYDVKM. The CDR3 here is CASSLGGGPVYEQYF. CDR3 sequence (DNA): TGTGCCAGCAGCTTGGGAGGGGGCCCCGTTTACGAGCAGTACTTC.

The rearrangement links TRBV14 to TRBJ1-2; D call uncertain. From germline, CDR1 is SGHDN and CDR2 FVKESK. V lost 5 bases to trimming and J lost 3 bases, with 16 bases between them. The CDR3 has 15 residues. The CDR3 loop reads CASSAFRGQHYGYTF. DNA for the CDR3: TGTGCCAGCAGCGCCTTTAGAGGGCAGCACTATGGCTACACCTTC.

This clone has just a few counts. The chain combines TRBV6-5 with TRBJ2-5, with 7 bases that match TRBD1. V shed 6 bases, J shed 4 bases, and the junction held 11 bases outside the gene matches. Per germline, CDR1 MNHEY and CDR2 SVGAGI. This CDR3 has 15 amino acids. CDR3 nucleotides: TGTGCCAGCAGCCGTACTCCGACAGGGATAGAGACCCAGTACTTC. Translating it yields CASSRTPTGIETQYF.

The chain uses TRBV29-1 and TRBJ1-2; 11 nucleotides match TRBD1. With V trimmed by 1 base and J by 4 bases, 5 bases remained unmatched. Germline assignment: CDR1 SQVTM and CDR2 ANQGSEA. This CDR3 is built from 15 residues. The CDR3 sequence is CSVEAGQGVSYGYTF. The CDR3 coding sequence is TGCAGCGTTGAAGCGGGACAGGGGGTTAGCTATGGCTACACCTTC. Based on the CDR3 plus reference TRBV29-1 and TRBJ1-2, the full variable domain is SAVISQKPSRDICQRGTSLTIQCQVDSQVTMMFWYRQQPGQSLTLIATANQGSEATYESGFVIDKFPISRPNLTFSTLTVSNMSPEDSSIYLCSVEAGQGVSYGYTFGSGTRLTVV.

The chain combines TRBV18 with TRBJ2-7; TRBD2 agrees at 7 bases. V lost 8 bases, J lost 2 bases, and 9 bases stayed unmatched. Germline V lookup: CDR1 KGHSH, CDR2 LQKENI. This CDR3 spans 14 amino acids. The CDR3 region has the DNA TGTGCCAGCGCCGGACTAGGGGCGCCCTACGAGCAGTACTTC. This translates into CASAGLGAPYEQYF. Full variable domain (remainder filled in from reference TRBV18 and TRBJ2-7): NAGVMQNPRHLVRRRGQEARLRCSPMKGHSHVYWYRQLPEEGLKFMVYLQKENIIDESGMPKERFSAEFPKEGPSILRIQQVVRGDSAAYFCASAGLGAPYEQYFGPGTRLTVT.

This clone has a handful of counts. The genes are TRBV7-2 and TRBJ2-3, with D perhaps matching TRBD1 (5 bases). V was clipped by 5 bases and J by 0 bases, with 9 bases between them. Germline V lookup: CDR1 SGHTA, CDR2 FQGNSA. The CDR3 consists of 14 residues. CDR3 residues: CASSSRVSTDTQYF. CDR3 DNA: TGTGCCAGCAGCAGCAGGGTGAGCACAGATACGCAGTATTTT.

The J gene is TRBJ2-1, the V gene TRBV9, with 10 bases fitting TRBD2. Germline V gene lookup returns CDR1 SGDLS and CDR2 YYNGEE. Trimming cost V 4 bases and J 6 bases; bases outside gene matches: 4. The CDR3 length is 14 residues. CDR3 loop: CASSFRLAGNEQFF. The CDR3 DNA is TGTGCCAGCAGCTTCCGACTAGCGGGCAATGAGCAGTTCTTC.

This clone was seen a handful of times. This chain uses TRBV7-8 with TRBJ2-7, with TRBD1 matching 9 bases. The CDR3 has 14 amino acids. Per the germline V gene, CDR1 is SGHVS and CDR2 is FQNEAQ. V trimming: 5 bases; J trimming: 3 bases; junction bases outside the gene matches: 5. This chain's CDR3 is CASSIRDRVYEQYV. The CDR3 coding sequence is TGTGCCAGCAGCATCCGGGACAGGGTCTACGAGCAGTACGTC.

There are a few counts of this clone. CDR3 nucleotide sequence: TGTGCCAGCAGTCTTCCTAGACAGGGAGGCAATCAGCCCCAGCATTTT. It encodes CASSLPRQGGNQPQHF. The chain combines TRBV6-6 with TRBJ1-5; 7 bases are shared with TRBD1. V trimming: 5 bases; J trimming: 2 bases; junction bases outside the gene matches: 9. The CDR3 covers 16 residues. The germline V gene encodes CDR1 MNHNY and CDR2 SVGAGI (reference sequence).

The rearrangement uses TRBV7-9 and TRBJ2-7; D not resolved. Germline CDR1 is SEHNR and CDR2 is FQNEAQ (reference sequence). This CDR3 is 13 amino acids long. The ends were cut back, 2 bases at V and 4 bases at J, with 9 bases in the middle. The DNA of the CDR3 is TGTGCCAGCAGCTTACATTTGACGTACGAGCAGTACTTC. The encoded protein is CASSLHLTYEQYF.

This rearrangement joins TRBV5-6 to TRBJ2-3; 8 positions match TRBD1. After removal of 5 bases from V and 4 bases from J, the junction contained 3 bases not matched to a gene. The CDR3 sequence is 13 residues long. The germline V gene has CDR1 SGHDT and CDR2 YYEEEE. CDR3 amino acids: CASRQGDPDTQYF. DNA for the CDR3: TGTGCCAGCAGACAGGGGGACCCAGATACGCAGTATTTT.

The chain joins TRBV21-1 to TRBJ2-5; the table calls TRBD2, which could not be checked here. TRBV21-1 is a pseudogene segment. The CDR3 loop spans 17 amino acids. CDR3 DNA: TGTGCCAGCAGCCACACGCCGACTAGCGGGAGCCATGAGACCCAGTACTTC. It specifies CASSHTPTSGSHETQYF.

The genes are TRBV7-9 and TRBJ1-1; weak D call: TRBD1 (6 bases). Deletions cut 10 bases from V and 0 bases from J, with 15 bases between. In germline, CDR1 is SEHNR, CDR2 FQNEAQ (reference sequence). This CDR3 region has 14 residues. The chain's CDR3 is CAMVGGPMNTEAFF. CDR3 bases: TGTGCCATGGTTGGGGGGCCGATGAACACTGAAGCTTTCTTT. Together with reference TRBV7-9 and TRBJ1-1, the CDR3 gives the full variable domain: DTGVSQNPRHKITKRGQNVTFRCDPISEHNRLYWYRQTLGQGPEFLTYFQNEAQLEKSRLLSDRFSAERPKGSFSTLEIQRTEQGDSAMYLCAMVGGPMNTEAFFGQGTRLTVV.

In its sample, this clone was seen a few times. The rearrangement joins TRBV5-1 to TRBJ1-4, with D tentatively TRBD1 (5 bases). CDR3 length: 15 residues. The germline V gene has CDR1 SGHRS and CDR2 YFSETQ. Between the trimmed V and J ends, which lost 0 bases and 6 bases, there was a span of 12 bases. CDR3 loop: CASSLDAGRDEKLFF. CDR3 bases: TGCGCCAGCAGCTTGGATGCAGGGCGGGATGAAAAACTGTTTTTT.

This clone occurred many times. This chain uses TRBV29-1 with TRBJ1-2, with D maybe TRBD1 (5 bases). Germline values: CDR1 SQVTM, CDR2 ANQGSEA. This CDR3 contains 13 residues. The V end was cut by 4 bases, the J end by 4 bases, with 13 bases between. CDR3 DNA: TGCAGCGTTGGGGTAGGGCAGGGCTATGGCTACACCTTC. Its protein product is CSVGVGQGYGYTF.

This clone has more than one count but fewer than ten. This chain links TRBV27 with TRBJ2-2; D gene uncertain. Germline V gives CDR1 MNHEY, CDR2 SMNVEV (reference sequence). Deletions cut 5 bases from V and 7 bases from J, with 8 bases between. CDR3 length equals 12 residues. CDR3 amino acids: CASSRAGGELFF. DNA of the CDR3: TGTGCCAGCAGTAGGGCTGGCGGGGAGCTGTTTTTT.